The 21 T cell receptor beta chains presented below share a single source sample, sequenced in a study of T cells in Graves' hyperthyroidism and ophthalmopathy. TCR beta CDR3 region amplification was performed from RNA transcripts. The TCR CDR3 first-round RT-PCR relied on the HTBI primer set. TCRdb analysed the multiplex PCR reads with MiXCR anew, one entry per CDR3 protein. The sample includes about 290,000 distinct CDR3 sequences, 12% to 15% seen only once; the top ten take more than 30%. Sequencing was done on a sample of blood. The receptors were gathered from a woman between 50 and 59 years old with Graves' hyperthyroidism that later progressed to Graves' ophthalmopathy.

Note on this clonotype: This clone may be a read error of a much larger clone one base away. V is TRBV14 and J is TRBJ2-7, with D perhaps TRBD1 (6 bases). The CDR3 consists of 14 residues. Trimming cost V 4 bases and J 7 bases, with 17 bases left between them. Germline V lookup: CDR1 SGHDN, CDR2 FVKESK. CDR3 DNA sequence: TGTGCCAGCAGCCTCTTGGGACAATACAATGAGCAGTACTTC. Translation gives CASSLLGQYNEQYF.

This clonotype was counted at least ten times. This chain links TRBV28 with TRBJ2-7, with D perhaps TRBD1 (5 bases). The germline gives CDR1 MDHEN, CDR2 SYDVKM. The germline V and J ends were trimmed by 10 bases and 2 bases, with 27 bases remaining between them. The CDR3 length is 17 residues. The CDR3 sequence is CAIRKGYRDLSTYEQYF. The CDR3 nucleotides are TGTGCCATTCGAAAGGGGTATCGAGATCTATCTACCTACGAGCAGTACTTC. Full variable domain (rest looked up from reference TRBV28 and TRBJ2-7): DVKVTQSSRYLVKRTGEKVFLECVQDMDHENMFWYRQDPGLGLRLIYFSYDVKMKEKGDIPEGYSVSREKKERFSLILESASTNQTSMYLCAIRKGYRDLSTYEQYFGPGTRLTVT.

Ten or more counts support this clonotype. V usage is TRBV6-1 and J usage is TRBJ2-5; no clear D gene. CDR1 is MNHNS and CDR2 is SASEGT in the germline V gene. V lost 5 bases and J lost 5, with 15 bases in between. The CDR3 totals 14 residues. CDR3 region: CASSSSGAMETQYF. The CDR3 nucleotides are TGTGCCAGCAGTTCCTCTGGAGCGATGGAGACCCAGTACTTC.

The chain couples TRBV10-2 to TRBJ1-1; no firm D call. The CDR3 spans 11 residues. Trimming cost V 6 bases and J 4 bases, with 6 bases left between them. Germline V gives CDR1 WSHSY, CDR2 SAAADI. Here the CDR3 DNA reads TGCGCCAGCAGGGACCTCACTGAAGCTTTCTTT. Protein: CASRDLTEAFF.

This clonotype was picked up many times. The CDR3 protein is CASLPLAGVLNEQFF. CDR3 bases: TGTGCCAGCCTTCCACTAGCGGGAGTCTTGAATGAGCAGTTCTTC. The chain recombines TRBV6-1 with TRBJ2-1, with 11 bases identical to TRBD2. Germline V gene data show CDR1 as MNHNS and CDR2 as SASEGT. The ends lost 8 bases at V and 7 bases at J; junction bases unmatched: 10. The CDR3 sequence is 15 residues long.

In this sample, this clonotype turned up many times. The rearrangement joins TRBV7-3 to TRBJ2-1; D is possibly TRBD1 (6 bases). Germline CDR1 SGHTA, CDR2 FQGTGA. The CDR3 is made up of 17 amino acids. The V and J ends lost 0 bases and 5 bases respectively, with 17 bases between them. The DNA for the CDR3 is TGTGCCAGCAGCTTAACGGGGGCAGGGGTTTGGGACAATGAGCAGTTCTTC. This encodes CASSLTGAGVWDNEQFF.

The chain joins TRBV3-1 to TRBJ2-7; 8 nucleotides line up with TRBD1. Germline trimming cut 4 bases from V and 3 bases from J; bases unmatched to any gene: 8. This CDR3 contains 15 residues. Germline V gene lookup returns CDR1 LGHDT and CDR2 YNNKEL (reference sequence). CDR3 in DNA: TGTGCCAGCAGCCCCGGGACAGGCGGACACTACGAGCAGTACTTC. It encodes CASSPGTGGHYEQYF.

This clonotype was counted ten times or more. The CDR3 here is CASSYRQGRDSPLHF. As DNA, the CDR3 is TGTGCCAGCAGCTATCGACAGGGCCGTGATTCACCCCTCCACTTT. The V call is TRBV6-1, the J call TRBJ1-6, with 7 bases aligning to TRBD1. J gave up 8 bases and V 6 bases, and 10 bases lay outside the gene matches. Germline-derived CDR1 and CDR2 are MNHNS and SASEGT. CDR3 length: 15 amino acids.

This clonotype was recorded at least ten times. The chain uses TRBV5-1 and TRBJ2-1; D might be TRBD1 or TRBD2, each matching 9 bases. The V end was cut by 3 bases, the J end by 6 bases, with 31 bases between. This CDR3 region has 20 residues. Germline assignment: CDR1 SGHRS and CDR2 YFSETQ. This chain's CDR3 is CASSSPRDRALAGFGNEQFF. CDR3 DNA sequence: TGCGCCAGCAGCTCCCCCCGGGACAGGGCTCTAGCGGGATTTGGCAATGAGCAGTTCTTC.

Comment on this clonotype: One end of the junction does not line up with germline, which may come from a read error. The rearrangement links TRBV11-2 to TRBJ1-3, with D unresolved. Germline lookup yields CDR1 SGHAT and CDR2 FQNNGV. The CDR3 has 16 residues. The CDR3 coding sequence is TGTGCCAACAGCTTAGGACGGAGTCTCACTGGAAACACCATATATTTT. This translates into CANSLGRSLTGNTIYF.

This clonotype was detected ten times or more. The gene calls are TRBV27 and TRBJ2-7; 7 bases map to TRBD1. This CDR3 comprises 14 residues. Germline V gives CDR1 MNHEY, CDR2 SMNVEV (reference sequence). The V segment lost 5 bases and the J segment 3 bases; nucleotides outside the gene matches: 7. The CDR3 spells CASSTYRDSYEQYF. The DNA of the CDR3 is TGTGCCAGCAGTACTTACCGGGACAGCTACGAGCAGTACTTC.

At least ten counts were recorded for this clonotype. The V and J genes are TRBV19 and TRBJ2-2; 8 positions agree with TRBD1. This CDR3 is 17 amino acids long. CDR1 and CDR2 (germline): LNHDA, SQIVND (reference sequence). Trimming at V came to 3 bases and at J to 3 bases, leaving 9 bases not matched to a gene. Written as DNA, the CDR3 is TGTGCCAGTAGTATCGGTTTGCGGACAGGGTACACCGGGGAGCTGTTTTTT. Protein sequence: CASSIGLRTGYTGELFF.

The rearrangement uses TRBV7-3 and TRBJ2-1; TRBD2 might be the D (6 bases). Per the germline V gene, CDR1 is SGHTA and CDR2 is FQGTGA. This CDR3 has 15 amino acids. V was trimmed by 2 bases and J by 8 bases, leaving 16 bases between them. The CDR3 DNA follows: TGTGCCAGCAGCTTACGGGGCGGGACGGGGGATGAGCAGTTCTTC. It encodes CASSLRGGTGDEQFF. The complete variable domain, with remaining parts taken from reference TRBV7-3 and TRBJ2-1, reads GAGVSQTPSNKVTEKGKYVELRCDPISGHTALYWYRQSLGQGPEFLIYFQGTGAADDSGLPNDRFFAVRPEGSVSTLKIQRTERGDSAVYLCASSLRGGTGDEQFFGPGTRLTVL.

The chain combines TRBV3-1 with TRBJ2-6; tentatively, D is TRBD2 (5 bases). Per the germline V gene, CDR1 is LGHDT and CDR2 is YNNKEL (reference sequence). Trimming left V 7 bases short and J 1 base short, with 23 bases between. The CDR3 loop spans 19 amino acids. CDR3 nucleotides: TGTGCCAGCATGCCAAGGTGGAGAAGGAGGAAATCTGGGGCCAACGTCCTGACTTTC. Protein sequence: CASMPRWRRRKSGANVLTF.

CDR3 in DNA: TGTGCCAGCAGCCACGGGAGTCAGGTAGATGGCTACACCTTC. The encoded protein is CASSHGSQVDGYTF. This chain uses TRBV3-1 with TRBJ1-2; D gene unclear. This CDR3 contains 14 residues. The V end lost 3 bases, the J end lost 6 bases, and 14 bases lay between the germline ends. Germline loops: CDR1 LGHDT, CDR2 YNNKEL (reference sequence).

In its sample, this clonotype was seen a few times. The chain couples TRBV6-4 to TRBJ1-2, with 9 bases aligning to TRBD1. CDR1 and CDR2 from the germline V gene are MRHNA and SNTAGT. This CDR3 has 19 amino acids. V lost 2 bases and J lost 8; bases outside the gene matches: 21. DNA of the CDR3: TGTGCCAGCAGTGACGACTCCCTTACAGGGGGCAGGCCCAAGAACGGCTACACCTTC. Its translation: CASSDDSLTGGRPKNGYTF.

The chain has TRBV28 and TRBJ1-1; D is perhaps TRBD1 (6 bases). The CDR3 is 15 amino acids. V was pared by 6 bases and J by 8 bases, with 22 bases between. CDR1 and CDR2 (germline): MDHEN, SYDVKM. CDR3 sequence reads: CASSPTTGWRAEAFF. The CDR3 nucleotides read TGTGCCAGCAGCCCAACCACAGGGTGGAGGGCCGAAGCTTTCTTT.

The chain recombines TRBV11-2 with TRBJ2-5; D unclear. This CDR3 comprises 15 residues. Germline CDR1 reads SGHAT; CDR2 reads FQNNGV. Trimming shortened V by 1 base and J by 0 bases, and 9 bases separated the two germline ends. DNA for the CDR3: TGTGCCAGCAGCTTAGGGTCTTGGTACCAAGAGACCCAGTACTTC. Its protein product is CASSLGSWYQETQYF.

This clonotype was observed at least ten times. The genes are TRBV20-1 and TRBJ1-1, with a weak D call TRBD1 (5 bases). Germline-derived CDR1 and CDR2 are DFQATT and SNEGSKA (reference sequence). V shed 6 bases and J shed 7 bases, with 12 bases lying between them. CDR3 length equals 11 residues. The CDR3 loop reads CSARGVLEAFF. CDR3 bases: TGCAGTGCCCGGGGGGTTCTTGAAGCTTTCTTT.

This clonotype was counted at least ten times. The chain is built from TRBV5-1 and TRBJ2-2, with unresolved D. CDR3 size: 15 residues. In germline, CDR1 is SGHRS, CDR2 YFSETQ. V dropped 4 bases and J dropped 1 base, with 11 bases sitting between them. The CDR3 DNA reads TGCGCCAGCAGCCCAACAGACGGGAACACCGGGGAGCTGTTTTTT. Translation gives CASSPTDGNTGELFF.

This clonotype has at least ten counts. The J gene is TRBJ2-7, the V gene TRBV30; D possibly uses TRBD1 or TRBD2 (7 bases each). V dropped 0 bases and J dropped 3 bases, with 12 bases sitting between them. The germline V gene has CDR1 GTSNPN and CDR2 SVGIG (reference sequence). This CDR3 has 14 amino acids. In DNA, the CDR3 is TGTGCCTGGAGTGTACCAGGGGGGGTCTACGAGCAGTACTTC. It specifies CAWSVPGGVYEQYF.